This entry concerns a single TCR beta chain. How the authors handled the data: Estimation of nucleated cell counts relied on the amplification of reference gene primers. Sequencing used immunoSEQ multiplex PCR; TCRdb keeps in-frame clones, though not all of them. The V and J calls and clone size are taken from that table; D and trimming were inferred from the DNA. The sample yields 250,000 or so clones, around 84% seen once. The ends were cut back, 5 bases at V and 4 bases at J, with 11 bases in the middle. This CDR3 contains 14 residues. The germline gives CDR1 SGHAT, CDR2 FQNNGV. These data are taken from a study of blood T cell repertoires in COVID-19. Study details: Sample material is recorded as cDNA or gDNA derived from T cells, B-cell-depleted T cells, or PBMCs.

The specimen sequenced was peripheral blood. The V gene is TRBV11-2, the J gene TRBJ1-4; no definite D call. The receptor's source is a woman between 35 and 50 years old who had recovered from COVID-19. Here the CDR3 reads CASSLAQLNEKLFF. Written as DNA, the CDR3 is TGTGCCAGCAGCCTGGCACAGCTTAATGAAAAACTGTTTTTT.